This note documents a single T cell receptor beta chain sequence. This sample is drawn from a study of T cell changes during pregnancy in multiple sclerosis. V was trimmed by 8 bases and J by 3 bases, leaving 11 bases between them. The V gene's germline CDR1 is WSHSY and CDR2 SAAADI. This CDR3 comprises 14 residues. This table comes from immunoSEQ multiplex PCR, and its TCRdb copy is limited to in-frame clones, with some not included. The sample holds some 97,000 clones, around 94% seen once. The sample here was peripheral blood, taken in the second trimester of pregnancy. This chain links TRBV10-2 with TRBJ1-6; perhaps TRBD1 as D (6 bases). This clonotype was sampled from a female donor with multiple sclerosis, enrolled in a pregnancy study. The CDR3 DNA is TGCGCCAGCCGGACAGCTAACTATAATTCACCCCTCCACTTT. Translation gives CASRTANYNSPLHF.